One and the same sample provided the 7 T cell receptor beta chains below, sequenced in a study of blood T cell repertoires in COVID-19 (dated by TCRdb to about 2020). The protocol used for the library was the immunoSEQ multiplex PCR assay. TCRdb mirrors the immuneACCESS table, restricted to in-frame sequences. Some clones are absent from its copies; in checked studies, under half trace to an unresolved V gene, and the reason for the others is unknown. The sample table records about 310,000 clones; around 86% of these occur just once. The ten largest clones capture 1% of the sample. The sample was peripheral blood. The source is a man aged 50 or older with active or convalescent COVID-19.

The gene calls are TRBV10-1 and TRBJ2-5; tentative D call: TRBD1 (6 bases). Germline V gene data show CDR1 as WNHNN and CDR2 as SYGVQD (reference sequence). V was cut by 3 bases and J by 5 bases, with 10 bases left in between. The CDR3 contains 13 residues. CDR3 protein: CASSDGQTETQYF. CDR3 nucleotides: TGCGCCAGCAGTGATGGACAGACGGAGACCCAGTACTTC.

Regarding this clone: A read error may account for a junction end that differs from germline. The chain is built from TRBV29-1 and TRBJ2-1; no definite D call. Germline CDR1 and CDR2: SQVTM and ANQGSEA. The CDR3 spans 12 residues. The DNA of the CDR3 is TGCAGCGTTACCCTTCACTACGATGAGCAGTTCTTC. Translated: CSVTLHYDEQFF.

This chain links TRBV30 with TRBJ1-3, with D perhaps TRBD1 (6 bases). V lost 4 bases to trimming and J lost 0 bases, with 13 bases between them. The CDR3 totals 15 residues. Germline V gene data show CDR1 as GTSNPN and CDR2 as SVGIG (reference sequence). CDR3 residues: CAWNNRDTSGNTIYF. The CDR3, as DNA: TGTGCCTGGAATAACCGGGACACCTCTGGAAACACCATATATTTT.

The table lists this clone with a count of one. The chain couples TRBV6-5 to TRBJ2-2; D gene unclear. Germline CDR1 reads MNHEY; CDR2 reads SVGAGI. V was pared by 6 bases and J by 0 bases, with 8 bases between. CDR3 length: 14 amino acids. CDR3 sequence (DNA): TGTGCCAGCAGCCTAATGCCGAACACCGGGGAGCTGTTTTTT. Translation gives CASSLMPNTGELFF.

The DNA of the CDR3 is TGTGCCAGCAGTCTAGCGGGAGTAGGGACCGGGGAGCTGTTTTTT. It translates to CASSLAGVGTGELFF. The rearrangement joins TRBV27 to TRBJ2-2, with 10 bases lining up with TRBD2. Germline CDR1 and CDR2: MNHEY and SMNVEV (reference sequence). The CDR3 totals 15 residues. V lost 5 bases to trimming and J lost 5 bases; unmatched junction nucleotides: 5.

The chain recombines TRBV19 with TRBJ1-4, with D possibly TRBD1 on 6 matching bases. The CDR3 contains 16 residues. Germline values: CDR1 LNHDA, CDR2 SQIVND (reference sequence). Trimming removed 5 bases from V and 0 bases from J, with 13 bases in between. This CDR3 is CASSVLEGATNEKLFF. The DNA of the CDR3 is TGTGCCAGTAGTGTCCTCGAGGGGGCAACTAATGAAAAACTGTTTTTT.

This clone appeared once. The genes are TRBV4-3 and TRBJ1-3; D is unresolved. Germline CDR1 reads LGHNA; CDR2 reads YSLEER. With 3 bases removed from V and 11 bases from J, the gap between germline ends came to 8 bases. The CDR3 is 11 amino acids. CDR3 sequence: CASSQAGSIYF. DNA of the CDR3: TGCGCCAGCAGCCAGGCGGGCTCCATATATTTT.